This TCR beta chain was identified in a study of T cell responses to AZD1222 COVID-19 vaccine. The CDR3 has 15 residues. Trimming cost V 4 bases and J 3 bases, with 15 bases left between them. CDR1 and CDR2 from the germline V gene are LGHDT and YNNKEL (reference sequence). Study results and caveats: Clonal diversity may have been underestimated, and the donors were mostly white British, with more females than males.

As for this clone: Its specificity is not known.

This table comes from immunoSEQ multiplex PCR, and its TCRdb copy is limited to in-frame clones, with some not included. The table shows approximately 110,000 clones, with approximately 86% occurring only once. The chain is built from TRBV3-1 (or the pseudogene TRBV3-2) and TRBJ1-1, with D possibly matching TRBD1 (5 bases). Specimen: peripheral blood, collected on day 0 of AZD1222 vaccination. The source is an adult in good health. Written as DNA, the CDR3 is TGTGCCAGCAGCCCTTGGCAGGGCAGGGACACTGAAGCTTTCTTT. Translating it yields CASSPWQGRDTEAFF.